These 8 T cell receptor beta chains were all obtained from the same sample, sequenced in a study of cytomegalovirus exposure and HLA in healthy donors. This PCR relied on a set of 60 Vbeta primers and 13 Jbeta primers. Clones were sequenced by immunoSEQ multiplex PCR, and TCRdb holds only the in-frame ones, with some missing. The data contain more than 90,000 clones, 78% of them seen just once; the ten biggest clones take up around 0.76%. The sample was PBMCs. These receptors were taken from a woman between 55 and 75 years old in good health and CMV-seronegative.

J is TRBJ2-2 and V is TRBV6-5; 7 bases are a match to TRBD1. The CDR3 is 14 residues long. Germline loops: CDR1 MNHEY, CDR2 SVGAGI. Losses at the gene ends were 6 bases for V and 4 bases for J; bases not matched to a gene: 5. CDR3 coding DNA: TGTGCCAGCAGATCGGGACAGCTCACCGGGGAGCTGTTTTTT. It translates to CASRSGQLTGELFF.

The chain links TRBV18 to TRBJ2-1; D is possibly TRBD2 (6 bases). The CDR3 is 14 residues long. The ends were cut back, 0 bases at V and 6 bases at J, with 9 bases in the middle. Germline V gives CDR1 KGHSH, CDR2 LQKENI. In DNA, the CDR3 is TGTGCCAGCTCACCACCTGCCGGGGGCAATGAGCAGTTCTTC. It yields the protein CASSPPAGGNEQFF.

The chain recombines TRBV9 with TRBJ1-2, with D perhaps TRBD1 (5 bases). Per the germline V gene, CDR1 is SGDLS and CDR2 is YYNGEE. The CDR3 is 13 amino acids. V was clipped by 0 bases and J by 8 bases, with 11 bases between them. CDR3: CASSVVQGEGYTF. CDR3 nucleotide sequence: TGTGCCAGCAGCGTAGTGCAGGGTGAAGGCTACACCTTC.

This sequence joins TRBV2 and TRBJ2-7, with D possibly TRBD1 on 5 matching bases. CDR1 and CDR2 (germline): SNHLY, FYNNEI. The germline V and J ends were trimmed by 4 bases and 3 bases, with 13 bases remaining between them. The CDR3 loop spans 14 amino acids. The CDR3 sequence: CASSGQGTVYEQYF. For the CDR3, the DNA is TGTGCCAGCAGTGGCCAGGGTACCGTCTACGAGCAGTACTTC.

The rearrangement uses TRBV9 and TRBJ1-1; 10 positions match TRBD1. The CDR3 is 15 amino acids. Germline trimming cut 5 bases from V and 3 bases from J; bases unmatched to any gene: 7. Germline V lookup: CDR1 SGDLS, CDR2 YYNGEE. CDR3 loop: CASSRTGGMDTEAFF. The CDR3, as DNA: TGTGCCAGCAGTAGGACAGGGGGTATGGACACTGAAGCTTTCTTT.

The chain recombines TRBV7-2 with TRBJ1-4; no clear D gene. With 6 bases removed from V and 0 bases from J, the gap between germline ends came to 11 bases. The CDR3 consists of 15 residues. Germline V gene sequence: CDR1 SGHTA, CDR2 FQGNSA. The CDR3 reads CASSPTGATNEKLFF. DNA for the CDR3: TGTGCCAGCAGTCCTACGGGAGCAACTAATGAAAAACTGTTTTTT. The full variable domain, with the rest looked up from reference TRBV7-2 and TRBJ1-4, is GAGVSQSPSNKVTEKGKDVELRCDPISGHTALYWYRQSLGQGLEFLIYFQGNSAPDKSGLPSDRFSAERTGGSVSTLTIQRTQQEDSAVYLCASSPTGATNEKLFFGSGTQLSVL.

This chain joins TRBV19 and TRBJ2-7, with a weak D call TRBD1 (5 bases). Trimming stripped 7 bases from V and 2 bases from J, with 12 bases between. Germline CDR1 and CDR2: LNHDA and SQIVND (reference sequence). The CDR3 runs to 13 residues. The CDR3 loop reads CASIRQTTYEQYF. The CDR3 DNA reads TGTGCCAGTATTCGACAGACCACCTACGAGCAGTACTTC.

The V and J genes are TRBV5-4 and TRBJ1-2; D unresolved. Germline CDR1 and CDR2: SGHNT and YYREEE (reference sequence). V was clipped by 4 bases and J by 4 bases, with 14 bases between them. This CDR3 comprises 14 residues. The CDR3 is CASSTPGGRYGYTF. CDR3 nucleotide sequence: TGTGCCAGCAGCACCCCGGGAGGCCGCTATGGCTACACCTTC.